Given below is one T cell receptor beta chain in context. TCR beta CDR3 regions were amplified from RNA. When the TCR CDR3 underwent first-round RT-PCR, the HTBI primer set was used. TCRdb analysed the multiplex PCR reads with MiXCR anew, one entry per CDR3 protein. Of approximately 260,000 distinct CDR3 sequences in the sample, over 12% were seen once. The entry originates in a study of T cells in Graves' hyperthyroidism and ophthalmopathy. CDR3 length: 15 amino acids. Germline loops: CDR1 LGHDT, CDR2 YNNKEL (reference sequence). V shed 4 bases and J 5 bases; nucleotides not matched to a gene: 3. The chain is built from TRBV3-1 and TRBJ2-1; 12 nucleotides match TRBD2. The TCR comes from a woman between 50 and 59 years old with Graves' hyperthyroidism that later progressed to Graves' ophthalmopathy. The sample consisted of blood. CDR3 nucleotides: TGTGCCAGCAGCCTTCTAGCGGGAGGGAACAATGAGCAGTTCTTC. Protein sequence: CASSLLAGGNNEQFF.